This T cell receptor (beta chain) is from a study of memory CD4+ T cells and cytomegalovirus serostatus. Study results and limitations: Suggested: most of the CMV-linked TCR signature lies in CD4+ memory cells.

About this clone itself: Its antigen is unknown.

Sequencing used immunoSEQ multiplex PCR; TCRdb keeps in-frame clones, though not all of them. The data hold under 75,000 clones, with about 78% observed a single time. Unmatched junction bases numbered 3, after V lost 1 base and J lost 0 bases. The CDR3 contains 17 residues. The germline V gene has CDR1 LNHDA and CDR2 SQIVND (reference sequence). Single viable CD3+CD4+CD8-CD45RO+ cells were sorted as the memory CD4+ T cells. CMV serostatus came from serum IgG against pp150, pp28, p38, p52. Sequencing was performed on memory CD4+ T cells from blood. This clonotype originated in an adult in good health and CMV-seronegative. Some clones in this sample may be carry-over from other donors' samples. The gene calls are TRBV19 and TRBJ2-1; 10 bases agree with TRBD1. The CDR3 spells CASSIGRDRGSYNEQFF. The CDR3 nucleotides are TGTGCCAGTAGTATAGGACGGGACAGGGGCTCCTACAATGAGCAGTTCTTC.